The TCR beta chain under discussion was sequenced for a study of OX40 agonist ivuxolimab in advanced cancers. TCRdb's copy holds only in-frame clones and misses some; the assay was immunoSEQ multiplex PCR. The table includes roughly 56,000 clones, approximately 80% detected once. Per germline, CDR1 SGHTA and CDR2 FQGTGA. The CDR3 consists of 14 residues. V was trimmed by 5 bases and J by 4 bases, leaving 11 bases between them. This specimen was CD4+ or CD8+ T cells sorted from blood, taken in a trial of the OX40 agonist ivuxolimab. The chain joins TRBV7-3 to TRBJ2-2, with a weak D call TRBD2 (5 bases). This receptor was identified in an adult with an advanced solid tumor such as melanoma, head and neck, liver or kidney cancer. The chain's CDR3 is CASSGSRGTGELFF. CDR3 DNA sequence: TGTGCCAGCAGCGGCTCTCGGGGCACCGGGGAGCTGTTTTTT. The variable domain in full, with the rest retrieved from reference TRBV7-3 and TRBJ2-2, is GAGVSQTPSNKVTEKGKYVELRCDPISGHTALYWYRQSLGQGPEFLIYFQGTGAADDSGLPNDRFFAVRPEGSVSTLKIQRTERGDSAVYLCASSGSRGTGELFFGEGSRLTVL.